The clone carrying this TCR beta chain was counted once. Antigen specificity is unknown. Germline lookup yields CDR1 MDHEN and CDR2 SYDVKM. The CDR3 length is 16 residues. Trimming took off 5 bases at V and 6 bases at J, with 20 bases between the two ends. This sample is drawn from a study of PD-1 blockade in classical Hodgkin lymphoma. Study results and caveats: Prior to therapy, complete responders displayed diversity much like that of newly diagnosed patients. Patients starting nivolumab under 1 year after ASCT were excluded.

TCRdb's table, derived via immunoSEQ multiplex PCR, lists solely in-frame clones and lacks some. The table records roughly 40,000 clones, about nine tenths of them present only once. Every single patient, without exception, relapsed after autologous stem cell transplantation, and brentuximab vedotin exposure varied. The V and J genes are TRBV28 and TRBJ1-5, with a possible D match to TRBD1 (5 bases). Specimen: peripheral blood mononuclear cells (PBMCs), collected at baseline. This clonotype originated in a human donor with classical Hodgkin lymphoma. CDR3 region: CASSPQDEGVAQPQHF. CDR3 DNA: TGTGCCAGCAGTCCACAGGATGAGGGTGTCGCTCAGCCCCAGCATTTT.